The 28 T cell receptor beta chains reported below all come from one sample, sequenced in a study of post-analysis software for immune sequencing data. Regarding the study as a whole: With TRBV5-6, TRBV5-1 and TRBV20-1 included, 4 to 6 TRBV segments were more frequent in patients than in controls.

TCR beta cDNA libraries included unique molecular identifiers. TCRdb fed the PCR reads into MiXCR, producing one record per CDR3 protein. The top ten clones hold 1.5% to 2% of a sample with hundreds of thousands of distinct CDR3 sequences, roughly 47% of them seen once. No antigen is known for these receptors. Sequenced material: blood. These receptors originate from a girl aged 10 to 17 with multiple sclerosis.

The genes are TRBV20-1 and TRBJ1-2, with no clear D. Germline-derived CDR1 and CDR2 are DFQATT and SNEGSKA (reference sequence). V lost 0 bases, J lost 0 bases, and 17 bases lay in between. This CDR3 is 17 amino acids long. The CDR3, as DNA: TGCAGTGCTAGAGATGGCGGGCCTAGGACTGCTAACTATGGCTACACCTTC. This encodes CSARDGGPRTANYGYTF.

This clonotype was observed a few times. The J gene is TRBJ1-1, the V gene TRBV9; D is unresolved. V was pared by 4 bases and J by 0 bases, with 10 bases between. This CDR3 comprises 14 residues. CDR1 and CDR2 from the germline V gene are SGDLS and YYNGEE. CDR3 DNA: TGTGCCAGCAGCACGGACGCGATGAACACTGAAGCTTTCTTT. Amino acids: CASSTDAMNTEAFF. Looking up the rest from reference TRBV9 and TRBJ1-1 gives the full variable domain: DSGVTQTPKHLITATGQRVTLRCSPRSGDLSVYWYQQSLDQGLQFLIQYYNGEERAKGNILERFSAQQFPDLHSELNLSSLELGDSALYFCASSTDAMNTEAFFGQGTRLTVV.

The chain uses TRBV5-1 and TRBJ2-7; 8 bases align to TRBD1. This CDR3 comprises 14 residues. V gave up 4 bases and J gave up 6 bases; unmatched junction bases: 9. Germline V gene sequence: CDR1 SGHRS, CDR2 YFSETQ. This CDR3 is CASSIDRGRFEQYF. CDR3 in DNA: TGCGCCAGCAGCATAGACAGGGGCCGGTTCGAGCAGTACTTC.

This clonotype came up a few times. The rearrangement uses TRBV29-1 and TRBJ1-2, with no clear D. CDR3 length: 14 residues. V was trimmed by 7 bases and J by 6 bases, leaving 21 bases between them. Germline V gene lookup returns CDR1 SQVTM and CDR2 ANQGSEA. In nucleotides, the CDR3 is TGCAGCGCTTCGGACGCGATGGTTTCGAATGGCTACACCTTC. This gives the protein CSASDAMVSNGYTF. The whole variable domain, remainder taken from reference TRBV29-1 and TRBJ1-2, is SAVISQKPSRDICQRGTSLTIQCQVDSQVTMMFWYRQQPGQSLTLIATANQGSEATYESGFVIDKFPISRPNLTFSTLTVSNMSPEDSSIYLCSASDAMVSNGYTFGSGTRLTVV.

Ten or more counts support this clonotype. Compared with germline, one end of the junction differs, possibly owing to a read error. The V gene is TRBV5-1, the J gene TRBJ2-5, with unresolved D. The CDR3 is 13 amino acids. Germline V gives CDR1 SGHRS, CDR2 YFSETQ. CDR3 region: CASSLGYQETQYF. The CDR3 nucleotides are TGTGCCAGCAGCTTAGGTTACCAAGAGACCCAGTACTTC. The full variable domain, with the rest looked up from reference TRBV5-1 and TRBJ2-5, is KAGVTQTPRYLIKTRGQQVTLSCSPISGHRSVSWYQQTPGQGLQFLFEYFSETQRNKGNFPGRFSGRQFSNSRSEMNVSTLELGDSALYLCASSLGYQETQYFGPGTRLLVL.

A few counts support this clonotype. The chain couples TRBV4-1 to TRBJ2-3; D not resolved. This CDR3 has 13 residues. Trimming cost V 4 bases and J 6 bases, with 11 bases left between them. The germline CDR1 and CDR2 sequences are MGHRA and YSYEKL. The CDR3 DNA reads TGCGCCAGCAGCCGAACAAGATCGGATACGCAGTATTTT. It encodes CASSRTRSDTQYF.

The DNA for the CDR3 is TGTGCCAGCAGTGAGGGGACCCTCGGCAGCATTCAGTACTTC. Its translation: CASSEGTLGSIQYF. The J gene is TRBJ2-4, the V gene TRBV25-1; D assignment may be TRBD1 or TRBD2 (5 bases each). V lost 3 bases to trimming and J lost 9 bases, with 15 bases between them. Germline CDR1 and CDR2: MGHDK and SYGVNS. The CDR3 runs to 14 residues.

This clonotype was picked up one time. This chain connects TRBV3-1 to TRBJ2-3; D might be TRBD1 (5 bases). The CDR3 is made up of 15 amino acids. Germline-derived CDR1 and CDR2 are LGHDT and YNNKEL (reference sequence). V lost 1 base and J 0 bases, leaving 8 bases between the germline ends. The CDR3 coding sequence is TGTGCCAGCAGCCAAGGGGGCGGCAGCACAGATACGCAGTATTTT. Translation gives CASSQGGGSTDTQYF.

This chain joins TRBV10-3 and TRBJ1-2; the match to TRBD1 covers 8 bases. Per germline, CDR1 ENHRY and CDR2 SYGVKD. V was pared by 8 bases and J by 8 bases, with 22 bases of the junction left unmatched. This CDR3 has 17 amino acids. The CDR3 coding sequence is TGTGCCATCGGGGGCAAGGGAGGAAGTCAGGGGGCGGCCGGCTACACCTTC. The encoded protein is CAIGGKGGSQGAAGYTF.

V and J are TRBV4-1 and TRBJ2-7, with D possibly being TRBD1 (5 bases). The germline V gene has CDR1 MGHRA and CDR2 YSYEKL. The CDR3 is 20 amino acids. Trimming took off 0 bases at V and 0 bases at J, with 24 bases between the two ends. The CDR3 sequence: CASSQDMGSVAGRSSYEQYF. CDR3 nucleotides: TGCGCCAGCAGCCAAGATATGGGTTCCGTCGCAGGGCGGAGCTCCTACGAGCAGTACTTC.

The V gene is TRBV25-1, the J gene TRBJ1-6; D might be TRBD1 (6 bases). Trimming removed 6 bases from V and 5 bases from J, with 14 bases in between. CDR3 size: 15 residues. Germline CDR1 and CDR2: MGHDK and SYGVNS. CDR3 sequence (DNA): TGTGCCAGCAGAAAGAAAACAGGGAATAATTCACCCCTCCACTTT. Protein: CASRKKTGNNSPLHF. Based on the CDR3 plus reference TRBV25-1 and TRBJ1-6, the full variable domain is EADIYQTPRYLVIGTGKKITLECSQTMGHDKMYWYQQDPGMELHLIHYSYGVNSTEKGDLSSESTVSRIRTEHFPLTLESARPSHTSQYLCASRKKTGNNSPLHFGNGTRLTVT.

V is TRBV30 and J is TRBJ1-5, with D uncertain. The CDR3 spans 14 residues. Trimming removed 3 bases at V and 0 bases at J, with 9 bases between. Germline V gene data show CDR1 as GTSNPN and CDR2 as SVGIG (reference sequence). DNA of the CDR3: TGTGCCTGGAGAGGAGGTGATAGCAATCAGCCCCAGCATTTT. Its translation is CAWRGGDSNQPQHF.

The V and J genes are TRBV12-3 or TRBV12-4 and TRBJ2-7, with 9 nucleotides matching TRBD2. The CDR3 has 14 amino acids. V was clipped by 3 bases and J by 7 bases; unmatched bases: 7. The CDR3 sequence is CASSFHSGRLEQYF. CDR3 sequence (DNA): TGTGCCAGCAGTTTCCATAGCGGGAGATTAGAGCAGTACTTC.

This clonotype showed up just a few times. The CDR3 DNA is TGCAGTGCTAGAGCGGGGGAGCGGGGGATGGATACGCAGTATTTT. Protein: CSARAGERGMDTQYF. The chain recombines TRBV20-1 with TRBJ2-3, with 8 bases lining up with TRBD2. Germline V gives CDR1 DFQATT, CDR2 SNEGSKA (reference sequence). Losses at the gene ends were 1 base for V and 6 bases for J; bases not matched to a gene: 9. This CDR3 has 15 amino acids.

The genes are TRBV7-9 and TRBJ1-5; 9 bases are shared with TRBD1. Per germline, CDR1 SEHNR and CDR2 FQNEAQ (reference sequence). The CDR3 runs 16 residues. After removal of 1 base from V and 6 bases from J, the junction contained 7 bases not matched to a gene. DNA of the CDR3: TGTGCCAGCAGCTTAGAATCGGGGACAGGGAGTCAGCCCCAGCATTTT. This encodes CASSLESGTGSQPQHF.

This chain links TRBV5-1 with TRBJ2-1; 7 positions agree with TRBD2. V gave up 3 bases and J gave up 0 bases; unmatched junction bases: 6. Germline V gives CDR1 SGHRS, CDR2 YFSETQ. The CDR3 sequence is 16 residues long. CDR3 loop: CASSYGAGSSYNEQFF. In nucleotides, the CDR3 is TGCGCCAGCAGCTATGGAGCGGGGAGCTCCTACAATGAGCAGTTCTTC. Based on the CDR3 plus reference TRBV5-1 and TRBJ2-1, the full variable domain is KAGVTQTPRYLIKTRGQQVTLSCSPISGHRSVSWYQQTPGQGLQFLFEYFSETQRNKGNFPGRFSGRQFSNSRSEMNVSTLELGDSALYLCASSYGAGSSYNEQFFGPGTRLTVL.

CDR3 DNA sequence: TGTGCCAGCAGCCAAGAACACCGACAGGCGGCACCCCTCCACTTT. This codes for CASSQEHRQAAPLHF. The chain is built from TRBV3-1 and TRBJ1-6; maybe TRBD1 (6 bases). This CDR3 comprises 15 residues. Between the trimmed V and J ends, which lost 0 bases and 11 bases, there was a span of 14 bases. CDR1 is LGHDT and CDR2 is YNNKEL in the germline V gene (reference sequence).

As regards this clonotype: The junction and the germline gene differ at one end; a read error may be behind it. This rearrangement joins TRBV7-9 to TRBJ2-7; 8 positions agree with TRBD1. The DNA end lines up better with TRBJ2-5; the J call may be wrong. Germline CDR1 SEHNR, CDR2 FQNEAQ (reference sequence). The CDR3 runs to 16 residues. DNA of the CDR3: TGTGCCAGCAGCGCGCCGACAGGGGCCTTCCAAGGGACCCAGTACTTC. Protein: CASSAPTGAFQGTQYF.

The genes are TRBV5-1 and TRBJ2-4; D is possibly TRBD2 (6 bases). CDR1 and CDR2 from the germline V gene are SGHRS and YFSETQ. The CDR3 consists of 14 residues. Trimming removed 3 bases at V and 6 bases at J, with 13 bases between. In DNA form, the CDR3 reads TGCGCCAGCAGCTCCCGGGACGGGGGAAACATTCAGTACTTC. Amino acid sequence: CASSSRDGGNIQYF.

This clonotype appeared a few times. The chain carries TRBV5-6 and TRBJ1-2; D not resolved. The CDR3 loop spans 13 amino acids. Germline loops: CDR1 SGHDT, CDR2 YYEEEE. V was pared by 2 bases and J by 3 bases, with 8 bases between. The CDR3: CASSFSDYYGYTF. The CDR3 DNA follows: TGTGCCAGCAGCTTTTCGGATTACTATGGCTACACCTTC.

This clonotype was observed a handful of times. This chain joins TRBV7-6 and TRBJ2-1; 8 bases agree with TRBD2. CDR1 is SGHVS, CDR2 FNYEAQ, per germline. V trimming: 1 base; J trimming: 7 bases; junction bases outside the gene matches: 9. This CDR3 is built from 16 residues. The CDR3 region has the DNA TGTGCCAGCAGCTTAGTGTCTAGCGGGCAGAAGAATGAGCAGTTCTTC. This gives the protein CASSLVSSGQKNEQFF.

There are a few counts of this clonotype. The rearrangement links TRBV20-1 to TRBJ2-7, with D tentatively TRBD1 or TRBD2 (5 bases each). Germline V gives CDR1 DFQATT, CDR2 SNEGSKA (reference sequence). The V gene lost 6 bases and the J gene lost 2 bases, with 14 bases spanning the gap. The CDR3 sequence is 13 residues long. CDR3 region: CSAGVRGPYEQYF. CDR3 sequence (DNA): TGCAGTGCGGGGGTCCGGGGCCCCTACGAGCAGTACTTC.

On this clonotype: This likely comes from a read error, as the CDR3 has no conserved phenylalanine or tryptophan at its end. The chain combines TRBV20-1 with TRBJ1-2; no clear D gene. The V end was cut by 0 bases, the J end by 0 bases, with 11 bases between. The CDR3 length is 15 residues. Germline V gives CDR1 DFQATT, CDR2 SNEGSKA (reference sequence). This CDR3 is CSARDPTEANYGYTC. The CDR3 region has the DNA TGCAGTGCTAGAGATCCCACAGAAGCTAACTATGGCTACACCTGC.

The chain carries TRBV10-3 and TRBJ2-5, with 14 bases that match TRBD2. The end of the DNA aligns better with TRBJ2-4, so the J call may be wrong. This CDR3 is 20 amino acids long. The germline V gene encodes CDR1 ENHRY and CDR2 SYGVKD. CDR3 sequence reads: CAISGGLAGVESETKNIQYF. Written as DNA, the CDR3 is TGTGCCATCAGTGGGGGACTAGCGGGGGTTGAGTCGGAAACCAAAAACATTCAGTACTTC.

The V call is TRBV20-1, the J call TRBJ1-2, with D tentatively TRBD1 (6 bases). Trimming pared 6 bases from V and 0 bases from J, leaving 14 bases between. This CDR3 is built from 14 residues. Germline lookup yields CDR1 DFQATT and CDR2 SNEGSKA (reference sequence). CDR3 bases: TGCAGTGCCGGAGGGGGAGGAGCTAACTATGGCTACACCTTC. This gives the protein CSAGGGGANYGYTF.

There are a few counts of this clonotype. This chain links TRBV7-8 with TRBJ2-1, with D hard to call. The length of the CDR3 is 13 residues. Deletions cut 4 bases from V and 6 bases from J, with 10 bases between. Germline V gene lookup returns CDR1 SGHVS and CDR2 FQNEAQ. Here the CDR3 reads CASSSGPRNEQFF. Written as DNA, the CDR3 is TGTGCCAGCAGCTCCGGGCCACGCAATGAGCAGTTCTTC.

This clonotype was detected a few times. This chain uses TRBV12-3 or TRBV12-4 with TRBJ1-2; D is perhaps TRBD1 (5 bases). The V gene lost 5 bases and the J gene lost 8 bases, with 15 bases spanning the gap. The CDR3 extends over 13 amino acids. The DNA of the CDR3 is TGTGCCAGCAGTCCCAGGGTTACGGGAGGCTACACCTTC. Its translation: CASSPRVTGGYTF.

This clonotype was picked up a small number of times. The rearrangement joins TRBV20-1 to TRBJ2-3, with no clear D. Trimming took 0 bases from V and 4 from J, leaving 8 bases between them. The CDR3 is 13 residues long. CDR1 and CDR2 from the germline V gene are DFQATT and SNEGSKA (reference sequence). This CDR3 is CSARDQAPDTQYF. DNA for the CDR3: TGCAGTGCTAGAGATCAAGCCCCAGATACGCAGTATTTT.